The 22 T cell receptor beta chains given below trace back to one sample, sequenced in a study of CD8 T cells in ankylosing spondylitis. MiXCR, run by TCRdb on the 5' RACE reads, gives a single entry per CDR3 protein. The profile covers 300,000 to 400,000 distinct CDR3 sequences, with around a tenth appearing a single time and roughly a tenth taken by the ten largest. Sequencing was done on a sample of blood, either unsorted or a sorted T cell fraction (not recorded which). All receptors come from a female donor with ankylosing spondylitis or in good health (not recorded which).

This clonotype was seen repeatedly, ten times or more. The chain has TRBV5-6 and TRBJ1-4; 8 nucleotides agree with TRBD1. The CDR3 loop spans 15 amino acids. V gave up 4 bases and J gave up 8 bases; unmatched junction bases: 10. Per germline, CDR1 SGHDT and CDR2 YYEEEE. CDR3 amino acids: CASSKRTGNVEKLFF. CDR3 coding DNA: TGTGCCAGCAGCAAAAGGACAGGGAACGTAGAAAAACTGTTTTTT.

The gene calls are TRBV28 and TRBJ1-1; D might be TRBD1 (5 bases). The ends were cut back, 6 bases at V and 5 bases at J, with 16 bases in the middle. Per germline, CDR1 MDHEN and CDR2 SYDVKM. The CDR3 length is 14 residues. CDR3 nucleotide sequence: TGTGCCAGCAGCCGGGGCTCGGGGCGGACTGAAGCTTTCTTT. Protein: CASSRGSGRTEAFF.

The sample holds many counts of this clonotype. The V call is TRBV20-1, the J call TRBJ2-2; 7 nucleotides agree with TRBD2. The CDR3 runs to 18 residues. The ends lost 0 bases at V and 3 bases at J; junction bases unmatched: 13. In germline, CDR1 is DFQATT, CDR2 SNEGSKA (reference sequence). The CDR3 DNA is TGCAGTGCTAGAGATCATGGCCTTGGGGGAGGGTACACCGGGGAGCTGTTTTTT. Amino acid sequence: CSARDHGLGGGYTGELFF.

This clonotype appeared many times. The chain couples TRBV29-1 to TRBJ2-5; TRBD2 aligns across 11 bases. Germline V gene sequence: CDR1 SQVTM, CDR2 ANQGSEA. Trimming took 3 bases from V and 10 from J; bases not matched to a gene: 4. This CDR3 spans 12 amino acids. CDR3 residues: CSVDTSGSGQYF. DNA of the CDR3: TGCAGCGTTGACACTAGCGGGAGCGGCCAGTACTTC.

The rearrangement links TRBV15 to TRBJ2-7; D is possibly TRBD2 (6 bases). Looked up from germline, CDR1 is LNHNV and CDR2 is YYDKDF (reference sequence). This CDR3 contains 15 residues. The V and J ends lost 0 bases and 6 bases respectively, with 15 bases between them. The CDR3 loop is CATSRDLGLGGEQYF. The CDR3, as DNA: TGTGCCACCAGCAGAGATTTGGGATTGGGGGGCGAGCAGTACTTC.

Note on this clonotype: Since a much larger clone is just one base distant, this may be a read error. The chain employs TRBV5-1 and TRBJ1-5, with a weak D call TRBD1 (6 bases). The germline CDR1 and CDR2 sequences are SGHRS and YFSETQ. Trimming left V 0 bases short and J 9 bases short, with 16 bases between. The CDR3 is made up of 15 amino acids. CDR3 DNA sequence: TGCGCCAGCAGCTTGGGTGGGGGGGCGCATCCGCCCCAGCATTTT. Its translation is CASSLGGGAHPPQHF.

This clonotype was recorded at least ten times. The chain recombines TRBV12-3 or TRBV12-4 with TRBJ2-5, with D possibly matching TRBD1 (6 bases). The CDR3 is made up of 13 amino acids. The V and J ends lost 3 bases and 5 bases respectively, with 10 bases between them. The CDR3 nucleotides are TGTGCCAGCAGTTTCAGGGGTGAGGAGACCCAGTACTTC. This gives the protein CASSFRGEETQYF.

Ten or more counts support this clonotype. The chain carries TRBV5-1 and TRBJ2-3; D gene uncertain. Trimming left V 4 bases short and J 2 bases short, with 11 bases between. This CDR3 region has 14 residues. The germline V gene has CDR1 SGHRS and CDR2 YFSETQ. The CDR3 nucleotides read TGCGCCAGCAGCCTTGGTGTCTTCACAGATACGCAGTATTTT. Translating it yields CASSLGVFTDTQYF.

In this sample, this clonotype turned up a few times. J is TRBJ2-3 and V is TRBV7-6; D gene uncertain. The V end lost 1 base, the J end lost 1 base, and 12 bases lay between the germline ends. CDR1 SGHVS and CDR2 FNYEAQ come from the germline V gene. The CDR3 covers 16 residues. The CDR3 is CASSLGALTGTDTQYF. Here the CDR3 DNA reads TGTGCCAGCAGCTTAGGTGCCCTGACGGGCACAGATACGCAGTATTTT.

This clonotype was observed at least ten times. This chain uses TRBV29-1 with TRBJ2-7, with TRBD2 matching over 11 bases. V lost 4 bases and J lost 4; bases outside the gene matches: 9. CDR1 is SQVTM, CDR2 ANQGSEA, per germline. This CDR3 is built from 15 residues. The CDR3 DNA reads TGCAGCGTTGTGAAACTAGCGGGAGACTCGTACGAGCAGTACTTC. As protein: CSVVKLAGDSYEQYF.

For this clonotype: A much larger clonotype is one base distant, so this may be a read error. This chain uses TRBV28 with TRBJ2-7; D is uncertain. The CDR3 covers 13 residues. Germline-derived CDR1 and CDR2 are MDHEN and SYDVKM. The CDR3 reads CASSLVRASEQCF. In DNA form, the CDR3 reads TGTGCCAGCAGTTTAGTTAGGGCCTCGGAGCAGTGCTTC.

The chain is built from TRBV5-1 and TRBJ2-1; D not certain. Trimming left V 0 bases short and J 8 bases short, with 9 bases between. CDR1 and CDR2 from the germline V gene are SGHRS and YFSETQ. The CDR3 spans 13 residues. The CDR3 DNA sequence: TGCGCCAGCAGCTTGGCCCCTTGGGATGAGCAGTTCTTC. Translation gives CASSLAPWDEQFF.

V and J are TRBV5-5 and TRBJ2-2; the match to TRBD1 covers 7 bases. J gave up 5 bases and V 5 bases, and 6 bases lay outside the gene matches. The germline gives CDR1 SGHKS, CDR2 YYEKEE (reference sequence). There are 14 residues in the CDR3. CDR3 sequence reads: CASRWDRATGELFF. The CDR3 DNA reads TGTGCCAGCAGATGGGACAGAGCTACCGGGGAGCTGTTTTTT.

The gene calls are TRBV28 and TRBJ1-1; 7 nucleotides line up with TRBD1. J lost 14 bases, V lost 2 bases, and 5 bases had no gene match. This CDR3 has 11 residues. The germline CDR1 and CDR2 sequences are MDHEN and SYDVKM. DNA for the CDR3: TGTGCCAGCAGTTTAAGGGACAGTACATTCTTT. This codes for CASSLRDSTFF.

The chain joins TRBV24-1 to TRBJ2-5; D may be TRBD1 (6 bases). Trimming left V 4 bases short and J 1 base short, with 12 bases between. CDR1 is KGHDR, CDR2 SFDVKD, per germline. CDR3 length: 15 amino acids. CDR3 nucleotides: TGTGCCACCAGTGAACCAGGACAGTCCCAAGAGACCCAGTACTTC. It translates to CATSEPGQSQETQYF.

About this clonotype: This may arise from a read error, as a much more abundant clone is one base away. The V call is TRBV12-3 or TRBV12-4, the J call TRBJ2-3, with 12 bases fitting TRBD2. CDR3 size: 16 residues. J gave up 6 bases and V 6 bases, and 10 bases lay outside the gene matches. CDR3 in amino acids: CASSFRLAGVGDTQYF. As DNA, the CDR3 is TGTGCCAGCAGCTTCCGACTAGCGGGAGTAGGGGATACGCAGTATTTT.

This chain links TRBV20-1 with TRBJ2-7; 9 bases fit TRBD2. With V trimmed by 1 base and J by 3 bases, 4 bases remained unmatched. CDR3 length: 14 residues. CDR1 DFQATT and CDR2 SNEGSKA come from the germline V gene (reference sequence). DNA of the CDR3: TGCAGTGCTAGAGGAGCGGGAGGTAACTACGAGCAGTACTTC. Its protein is CSARGAGGNYEQYF.

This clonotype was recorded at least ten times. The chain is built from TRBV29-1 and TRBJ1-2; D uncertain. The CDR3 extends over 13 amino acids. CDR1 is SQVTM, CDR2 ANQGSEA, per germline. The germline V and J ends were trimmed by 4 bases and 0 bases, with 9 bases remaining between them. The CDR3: CSVGAQPNYGYTF. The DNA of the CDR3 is TGCAGCGTTGGAGCTCAGCCTAACTATGGCTACACCTTC.

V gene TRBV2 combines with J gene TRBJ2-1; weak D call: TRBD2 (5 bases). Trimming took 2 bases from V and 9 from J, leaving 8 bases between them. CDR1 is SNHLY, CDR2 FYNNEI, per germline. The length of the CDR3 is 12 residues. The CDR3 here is CASSERRTEQFF. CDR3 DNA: TGTGCCAGCAGTGAAAGGAGGACTGAGCAGTTCTTC. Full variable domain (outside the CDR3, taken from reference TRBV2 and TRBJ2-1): EPEVTQTPSHQVTQMGQEVILRCVPISNHLYFYWYRQILGQKVEFLVSFYNNEISEKSEIFDDQFSVERPDGSNFTLKIRSTKLEDSAMYFCASSERRTEQFFGPGTRLTVL.

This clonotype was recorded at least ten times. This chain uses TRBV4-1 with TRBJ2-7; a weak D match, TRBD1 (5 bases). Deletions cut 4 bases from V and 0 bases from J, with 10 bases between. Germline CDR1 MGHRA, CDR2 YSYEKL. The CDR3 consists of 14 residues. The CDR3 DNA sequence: TGCGCCAGCAGCCTTTGGGGCGGCTCCTACGAGCAGTACTTC. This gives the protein CASSLWGGSYEQYF.

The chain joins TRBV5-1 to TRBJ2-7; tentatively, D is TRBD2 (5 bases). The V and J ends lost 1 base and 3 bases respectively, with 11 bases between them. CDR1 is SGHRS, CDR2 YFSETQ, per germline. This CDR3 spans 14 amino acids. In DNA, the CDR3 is TGCGCCAGCAGCTTGACAGCGGAGGACTACGAGCAGTACTTC. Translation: CASSLTAEDYEQYF.

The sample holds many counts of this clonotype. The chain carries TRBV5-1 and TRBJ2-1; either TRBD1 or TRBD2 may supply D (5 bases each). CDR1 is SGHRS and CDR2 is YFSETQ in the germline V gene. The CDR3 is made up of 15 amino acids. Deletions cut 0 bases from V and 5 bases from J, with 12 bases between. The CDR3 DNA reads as TGCGCCAGCAGCTTGGACGGGACGAACGACAATGAGCAGTTCTTC. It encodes CASSLDGTNDNEQFF. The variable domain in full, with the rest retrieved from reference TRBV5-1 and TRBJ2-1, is KAGVTQTPRYLIKTRGQQVTLSCSPISGHRSVSWYQQTPGQGLQFLFEYFSETQRNKGNFPGRFSGRQFSNSRSEMNVSTLELGDSALYLCASSLDGTNDNEQFFGPGTRLTVL.